This passage covers 14 T cell receptor beta chains from one sample sequenced in a study of blood T cell repertoires in COVID-19. Here immunoSEQ multiplex PCR was the method, and the copy in TCRdb shows in-frame clones only, minus some. Found here are roughly 200,000 clones, approximately 83% of them singletons; the top ten hold more than 2.5%. Sequencing was performed on peripheral blood. Receptors were obtained from a man aged 55-75 years with acute or convalescent COVID-19.

The V call is TRBV28, the J call TRBJ1-2; maybe TRBD1 (6 bases). V was shortened by 5 bases and J by 8 bases, with 15 bases between the two germline ends. Looked up from germline, CDR1 is MDHEN and CDR2 is SYDVKM. CDR3 length: 13 residues. CDR3 DNA sequence: TGTGCCAGCAGTCACCCCTCGGGGGGCGGCTACACCTTC. It encodes CASSHPSGGGYTF.

The CDR3 sequence: CASSLTSGSWETQYF. CDR3 coding DNA: TGCGCCAGCAGCCTCACTAGCGGGAGTTGGGAGACCCAGTACTTC. The gene calls are TRBV5-1 and TRBJ2-5; the match to TRBD2 covers 11 bases. The CDR3 extends over 15 amino acids. V trimming: 4 bases; J trimming: 5 bases; junction bases outside the gene matches: 7. Germline V CDR1 and CDR2: SGHRS, YFSETQ.

The genes are TRBV27 and TRBJ1-2; D is undetermined. The CDR3 is made up of 14 amino acids. Per the germline V gene, CDR1 is MNHEY and CDR2 is SMNVEV (reference sequence). The ends were cut back, 3 bases at V and 9 bases at J, with 17 bases in the middle. This CDR3 reads CASSFSPGSGSYTF. As DNA, the CDR3 is TGTGCCAGCAGTTTCTCTCCGGGAAGTGGGAGCTACACCTTC.

The chain links TRBV4-3 to TRBJ1-5, with D possibly being TRBD1 (6 bases). V lost 1 base and J lost 7, with 17 bases in between. There are 16 residues in the CDR3. The germline gives CDR1 LGHNA, CDR2 YSLEER. CDR3 loop: CASSQGPGGAGQPQHF. CDR3 coding DNA: TGCGCCAGCAGCCAAGGCCCCGGGGGGGCCGGACAGCCCCAGCATTTT.

This chain uses TRBV28 with TRBJ2-1, with 12 bases identical to TRBD2. This CDR3 contains 15 residues. Germline V gene data show CDR1 as MDHEN and CDR2 as SYDVKM. Trimming at V came to 5 bases and at J to 5 bases, leaving 4 bases not matched to a gene. CDR3 in DNA: TGTGCCAGCAGTCTAGCGGGAGGGGGTAACAATGAGCAGTTCTTC. Translating it yields CASSLAGGGNNEQFF.

Regarding this clone: Other DNA sequences in this sample translate to the same CDR3. The V call is TRBV6-5, the J call TRBJ1-2; 7 bases are shared with TRBD1. The CDR3 consists of 13 residues. The germline V gene has CDR1 MNHEY and CDR2 SVGAGI. V gave up 4 bases and J gave up 3 bases; unmatched junction bases: 2. The CDR3 sequence is CASSSTGDYGYTF. For the CDR3, the DNA is TGTGCCAGCAGTTCAACAGGGGACTATGGCTACACCTTC.

The chain employs TRBV9 and TRBJ2-1; 8 nucleotides agree with TRBD2. Germline CDR1 reads SGDLS; CDR2 reads YYNGEE. V shed 3 bases and J 0 bases; nucleotides not matched to a gene: 17. The CDR3 sequence is 20 residues long. The CDR3 nucleotides read TGTGCCAGCAGCGCCTCTCGGCGGGCGGGAGGACCGAGCTCCTACAATGAGCAGTTCTTC. It encodes CASSASRRAGGPSSYNEQFF.

V and J are TRBV18 and TRBJ2-3; 7 nucleotides agree with TRBD2. The CDR3 sequence is 16 residues long. CDR1 and CDR2 (germline): KGHSH, LQKENI. With V trimmed by 2 bases and J by 3 bases, 8 bases remained unmatched. CDR3 nucleotide sequence: TGTGCCAGCTCACCAGAGCGGGATTTGAGAACAGATACGCAGTATTTT. Its protein product is CASSPERDLRTDTQYF.

This clone has ten or more counts. The chain recombines TRBV19 with TRBJ1-3; D is uncertain. Per the germline V gene, CDR1 is LNHDA and CDR2 is SQIVND (reference sequence). This CDR3 has 14 residues. Trimming cost V 5 bases and J 0 bases, with 8 bases left between them. As DNA, the CDR3 is TGTGCCAGTAGTCCAGTCCTCTCTGGAAACACCATATATTTT. Amino acids: CASSPVLSGNTIYF.

The chain employs TRBV5-1 and TRBJ2-4; 7 nucleotides line up with TRBD1. This CDR3 spans 13 amino acids. J was trimmed by 8 bases and V by 1 base; bases with no gene match: 3. Per the germline V gene, CDR1 is SGHRS and CDR2 is YFSETQ. DNA for the CDR3: TGCGCCAGCAGCTTGAACCAGGGGGACATTCAGTACTTC. It specifies CASSLNQGDIQYF.

The chain recombines TRBV2 with TRBJ2-1; 8 nucleotides line up with TRBD1. J gave up 8 bases and V 4 bases, and 7 bases lay outside the gene matches. The germline V gene encodes CDR1 SNHLY and CDR2 FYNNEI. This CDR3 has 14 amino acids. The CDR3 here is CASSVDRGLDEQFF. The CDR3 coding sequence is TGTGCCAGCAGTGTTGACAGGGGATTAGATGAGCAGTTCTTC.

The J gene is TRBJ2-6, the V gene TRBV5-4; no clear D gene. Germline CDR1 reads SGHNT; CDR2 reads YYREEE (reference sequence). Trimming shortened V by 4 bases and J by 3 bases, and 2 bases separated the two germline ends. This CDR3 has 12 amino acids. CDR3 sequence reads: CASSLGANVLTF. CDR3 DNA: TGTGCCAGCAGCCTTGGGGCCAACGTCCTGACTTTC. The entire variable domain, with the rest obtained from reference TRBV5-4 and TRBJ2-6, is as follows: ETGVTQSPTHLIKTRGQQVTLRCSSQSGHNTVSWYQQALGQGPQFIFQYYREEENGRGNFPPRFSGLQFPNYSSELNVNALELDDSALYLCASSLGANVLTFGAGSRLTVL.

The chain uses TRBV4-1 and TRBJ1-3; D is perhaps TRBD1 (6 bases). CDR3 length: 16 residues. Trimming stripped 3 bases from V and 1 base from J, with 13 bases between. Germline CDR1 is MGHRA and CDR2 is YSYEKL. CDR3 DNA: TGCGCCAGCAGCCAGAGACGACAGGCATCTGGAAACACCATATATTTT. It encodes CASSQRRQASGNTIYF.

V and J are TRBV19 and TRBJ1-2; D unresolved. The germline V gene has CDR1 LNHDA and CDR2 SQIVND (reference sequence). Trimming left V 11 bases short and J 7 bases short, with 17 bases between. This CDR3 is 12 amino acids long. The CDR3 coding sequence is TGTGCCCCCTCGGGATTCGATGGTGGCTACACCTTC. Protein sequence: CAPSGFDGGYTF. The whole variable domain, filled in from reference TRBV19 and TRBJ1-2, reads DGGITQSPKYLFRKEGQNVTLSCEQNLNHDAMYWYRQDPGQGLRLIYYSQIVNDFQKGDIAEGYSVSREKKESFPLTVTSAQKNPTAFYLCAPSGFDGGYTFGSGTRLTVV.